Following are 28 T cell receptor beta chains from one sample sequenced in a study of technical replicates of blood from four donors. This table comes from immunoSEQ multiplex PCR, and its TCRdb copy is limited to in-frame clones, with some not included. The sample comprises 85,000 to 100,000 clones, roughly 94% of which are singletons, and 0.26% rests with the top ten. Sequenced sample: T cells isolated from PBMCs. The receptor source for this set is a human donor in good health.

This clone was found once. The rearrangement uses TRBV11-2 and TRBJ2-3; 12 bases are shared with TRBD2. The CDR3 loop spans 15 amino acids. Trimming at V came to 5 bases and at J to 2 bases, leaving 2 bases not matched to a gene. Germline V gene lookup returns CDR1 SGHAT and CDR2 FQNNGV. Here the CDR3 reads CASSGLAGNTDTQYF. CDR3 bases: TGTGCCAGCAGCGGACTAGCGGGGAACACAGATACGCAGTATTTT.

The rearrangement uses TRBV4-1 and TRBJ2-7, with TRBD1 matching 9 bases. V lost 7 bases, J lost 4 bases, and 11 bases stayed unmatched. Germline V gives CDR1 MGHRA, CDR2 YSYEKL. This CDR3 comprises 15 residues. Written as DNA, the CDR3 is TGCGCCAGCAACCATCCGGGACAGGGATTATACGAGCAGTACTTC. The encoded protein is CASNHPGQGLYEQYF.

V and J are TRBV15 and TRBJ1-2; D possibly corresponds to TRBD1 (6 bases). Germline CDR1 LNHNV, CDR2 YYDKDF (reference sequence). Trimming removed 4 bases at V and 5 bases at J, with 20 bases between. This CDR3 comprises 16 residues. The CDR3, as DNA: TGTGCCACCAGCATCACAAACCGGGGGGCAGGGTATGGCTACACCTTC. Its protein is CATSITNRGAGYGYTF.

In this sample, this clone turned up a few times. The CDR3 here is CASSYGGRPEAFF. CDR3 coding DNA: TGTGCCAGTAGTTACGGGGGGAGGCCTGAAGCTTTCTTT. The J gene is TRBJ1-1, the V gene TRBV19; TRBD1 is a possible D gene (5 bases). The V gene lost 5 bases and the J gene lost 6 bases, with 13 bases spanning the gap. CDR1 LNHDA and CDR2 SQIVND come from the germline V gene (reference sequence). The CDR3 is made up of 13 amino acids.

The rearrangement joins TRBV5-4 to TRBJ2-7, with 7 bases fitting TRBD1. Trimming at V came to 3 bases and at J to 6 bases, leaving 12 bases not matched to a gene. Germline values: CDR1 SGHNT, CDR2 YYREEE (reference sequence). The CDR3 sequence is 15 residues long. The CDR3 here is CASSSLRQGLREQYF. The CDR3 DNA reads TGTGCCAGCAGCTCCCTGAGACAGGGATTACGCGAGCAGTACTTC.

This rearrangement joins TRBV4-2 to TRBJ2-1, with 12 bases matching TRBD2. The germline V gene has CDR1 LGHNA and CDR2 YNFKEQ. J gave up 6 bases and V 3 bases, and 6 bases lay outside the gene matches. CDR3 size: 16 residues. CDR3 bases: TGTGCCAGCAGCCAGCTCTGGACTAGCGGGACCAATGAGCAGTTCTTC. It codes for CASSQLWTSGTNEQFF.

The chain couples TRBV15 to TRBJ1-5; TRBD1 is a possible D gene (6 bases). The V end was cut by 8 bases, the J end by 4 bases, with 18 bases between. Germline CDR1 is LNHNV and CDR2 is YYDKDF (reference sequence). The CDR3 spans 15 residues. The chain's CDR3 is CATSSRGGRNQPQHF. The CDR3, as DNA: TGTGCCACCTCCTCCCGGGGGGGGCGAAATCAGCCCCAGCATTTT.

This chain uses TRBV6-5 with TRBJ2-2, with D unclear. The CDR3 consists of 15 residues. The germline CDR1 and CDR2 sequences are MNHEY and SVGAGI. V was shortened by 7 bases and J by 3 bases, with 15 bases between the two germline ends. The CDR3 DNA sequence: TGTGCCAGCAATCCTTTCCTACTCCACACCGGGGAGCTGTTTTTT. Translating gives CASNPFLLHTGELFF.

This rearrangement joins TRBV30 to TRBJ2-5; 10 bases align to TRBD1. The CDR3 has 16 amino acids. Germline V gives CDR1 GTSNPN, CDR2 SVGIG (reference sequence). V lost 3 bases and J lost 2; bases outside the gene matches: 9. CDR3 sequence (DNA): TGTGCCTGGAGCTCACCGGGACAGGGGTATCAAGAGACCCAGTACTTC. Translation gives CAWSSPGQGYQETQYF.

This clone showed up just once. This chain links TRBV30 with TRBJ2-1; tentatively, D is TRBD2 (5 bases). The CDR3 is 17 residues long. Germline values: CDR1 GTSNPN, CDR2 SVGIG (reference sequence). V shed 0 bases and J shed 8 bases, with 23 bases lying between them. DNA for the CDR3: TGTGCCTGGAGTGTAATTGGTGGTCGGGATGTCTGGGATGAGCAGTTCTTC. It specifies CAWSVIGGRDVWDEQFF.

This sequence joins TRBV7-9 and TRBJ2-3; TRBD1 aligns across 9 bases. The V gene's germline CDR1 is SEHNR and CDR2 FQNEAQ (reference sequence). The CDR3 is 15 amino acids. V was clipped by 1 base and J by 6 bases; unmatched bases: 5. In DNA, the CDR3 is TGTGCCAGCAGCTTAGGACAGGGGGGTTGGGATACGCAGTATTTT. It is translated as CASSLGQGGWDTQYF.

The J gene is TRBJ2-1, the V gene TRBV6-4; 8 nucleotides match TRBD1. This CDR3 spans 15 amino acids. The trim removed 2 bases at V and 6 bases at J, leaving 6 bases unmatched. Germline loops: CDR1 MRHNA, CDR2 SNTAGT. CDR3 nucleotides: TGTGCCAGCAGTGACCTAGCCGGGACAGGCAATGAGCAGTTCTTC. This gives the protein CASSDLAGTGNEQFF.

V usage is TRBV19 and J usage is TRBJ2-7; 9 bases agree with TRBD2. The CDR3 runs 15 residues. The junction had 7 bases not matched to a gene; V was cut back by 0 bases and J by 7 bases. CDR1 and CDR2 from the germline V gene are LNHDA and SQIVND (reference sequence). CDR3 sequence: CASSIDLAGVGEQYF. The CDR3 region has the DNA TGTGCCAGTAGTATAGATTTAGCGGGGGTGGGGGAGCAGTACTTC.

This clone came up once. V gene TRBV5-1 combines with J gene TRBJ1-5; D is ambiguous. Trimming cost V 3 bases and J 1 base, with 11 bases left between them. This CDR3 contains 15 residues. CDR1 SGHRS and CDR2 YFSETQ come from the germline V gene. The CDR3 sequence is CASSSGGSSNQPQHF. The CDR3 DNA follows: TGCGCCAGCAGCTCCGGAGGGTCGAGCAATCAGCCCCAGCATTTT.

The V call is TRBV10-1, the J call TRBJ2-5; TRBD2 is a possible D gene (6 bases). CDR1 WNHNN and CDR2 SYGVQD come from the germline V gene (reference sequence). V gave up 2 bases and J gave up 4 bases, with 17 bases separating them. The CDR3 sequence is 16 residues long. The CDR3 nucleotides are TGCGCCAGCAGTGAGGTGTCCGGTGTCGGGGGAGAGACCCAGTACTTC. Translation gives CASSEVSGVGGETQYF.

V and J are TRBV7-7 and TRBJ2-5; 11 bases are a match to TRBD2. J was trimmed by 4 bases and V by 2 bases; bases with no gene match: 9. Germline CDR1 reads SSHAT; CDR2 reads FNYEAQ (reference sequence). The length of the CDR3 is 17 residues. This chain's CDR3 is CASSLRASGRLGETQYF. The CDR3, as DNA: TGTGCCAGCAGCTTAAGGGCTAGCGGGAGGCTGGGAGAGACCCAGTACTTC.

The J gene is TRBJ2-5, the V gene TRBV10-3; D is possibly TRBD2 (5 bases). V was clipped by 3 bases and J by 3 bases, with 17 bases between them. This CDR3 has 16 residues. Germline-derived CDR1 and CDR2 are ENHRY and SYGVKD. CDR3 nucleotide sequence: TGTGCCATCAGTGAATATGGGGAGCGGTCCAAAGAGACCCAGTACTTC. Translated: CAISEYGERSKETQYF.

This chain joins TRBV19 and TRBJ2-7; TRBD1 agrees at 9 bases. Germline V gene data show CDR1 as LNHDA and CDR2 as SQIVND (reference sequence). The CDR3 runs to 15 residues. V trimming: 6 bases; J trimming: 5 bases; junction bases outside the gene matches: 11. The CDR3 here is CASSVPGQGHNEQYF. The CDR3 DNA reads TGTGCCAGTAGCGTACCGGGACAGGGCCATAACGAGCAGTACTTC.

J is TRBJ2-3 and V is TRBV6-5, with 7 positions matching TRBD1. In germline, CDR1 is MNHEY, CDR2 SVGAGI. The J segment lost 4 bases and the V segment lost 6 bases, leaving 4 bases of the junction unmatched. This CDR3 contains 13 residues. CDR3 amino acids: CASRRDRADTQYF. The CDR3 nucleotides are TGTGCCAGCAGAAGAGACAGGGCAGATACGCAGTATTTT.

This clone was detected only once. The chain carries TRBV9 and TRBJ1-2; TRBD1 matches at 9 bases. This CDR3 is 16 amino acids long. The junction had 14 bases not matched to a gene; V was cut back by 3 bases and J by 8 bases. Germline V CDR1 and CDR2: SGDLS, YYNGEE. As DNA, the CDR3 is TGTGCCAGCAGCGCATTAGACAGGGGGGTAGAAGGGGGCTACACCTTC. It specifies CASSALDRGVEGGYTF. The whole variable domain, remainder taken from reference TRBV9 and TRBJ1-2, is DSGVTQTPKHLITATGQRVTLRCSPRSGDLSVYWYQQSLDQGLQFLIQYYNGEERAKGNILERFSAQQFPDLHSELNLSSLELGDSALYFCASSALDRGVEGGYTFGSGTRLTVV.

The chain recombines TRBV28 with TRBJ1-2; maybe TRBD1 (5 bases). CDR1 MDHEN and CDR2 SYDVKM come from the germline V gene. This CDR3 comprises 13 residues. Deletions cut 10 bases from V and 1 base from J, with 13 bases between. In DNA form, the CDR3 reads TGTGCCACCACCCTCCAGGGTAACTATGGCTACACCTTC. Translation gives CATTLQGNYGYTF.

This rearrangement joins TRBV14 to TRBJ2-7; TRBD2 matches 11 bases. CDR3 length: 15 residues. The J segment lost 3 bases and the V segment lost 4 bases, leaving 5 bases of the junction unmatched. Germline CDR1 reads SGHDN; CDR2 reads FVKESK. The CDR3 region is CASSPRTSGLYEQYF. The CDR3 region has the DNA TGTGCCAGCAGCCCCAGGACTAGCGGGCTCTACGAGCAGTACTTC. The variable domain in full, completed from reference TRBV14 and TRBJ2-7, reads EAGVTQFPSHSVIEKGQTVTLRCDPISGHDNLYWYRRVMGKEIKFLLHFVKESKQDESGMPNNRFLAERTGGTYSTLKVQPAELEDSGVYFCASSPRTSGLYEQYFGPGTRLTVT.

The rearrangement uses TRBV2 and TRBJ2-3; 9 nucleotides match TRBD2. J lost 3 bases, V lost 6 bases, and 4 bases had no gene match. Germline values: CDR1 SNHLY, CDR2 FYNNEI. The CDR3 totals 14 residues. The CDR3: CASSPTSGTDTQYF. The DNA for the CDR3 is TGTGCCAGCAGCCCGACTAGCGGAACAGATACGCAGTATTTT.

The genes are TRBV7-9 and TRBJ1-1; D unresolved. The CDR3 length is 16 residues. Deletions cut 5 bases from V and 1 base from J, with 17 bases between. Germline V CDR1 and CDR2: SEHNR, FQNEAQ (reference sequence). The CDR3 spells CASSRPTEMENTEAFF. The CDR3 nucleotides read TGTGCCAGCAGCCGACCTACAGAGATGGAGAACACTGAAGCTTTCTTT. Combining the CDR3 with reference TRBV7-9 and TRBJ1-1 gives the whole variable domain DTGVSQNPRHKITKRGQNVTFRCDPISEHNRLYWYRQTLGQGPEFLTYFQNEAQLEKSRLLSDRFSAERPKGSFSTLEIQRTEQGDSAMYLCASSRPTEMENTEAFFGQGTRLTVV.

V gene TRBV29-1 combines with J gene TRBJ2-5; 7 positions agree with TRBD2. The length of the CDR3 is 17 residues. Germline CDR1 and CDR2: SQVTM and ANQGSEA. V lost 7 bases and J lost 0; bases outside the gene matches: 17. CDR3 sequence (DNA): TGCAGCGCCGTATTTGGGTTCGGGGGGTGGTACCAAGAGACCCAGTACTTC. This sequence encodes CSAVFGFGGWYQETQYF. Together with reference TRBV29-1 and TRBJ2-5, the CDR3 gives the full variable domain: SAVISQKPSRDICQRGTSLTIQCQVDSQVTMMFWYRQQPGQSLTLIATANQGSEATYESGFVIDKFPISRPNLTFSTLTVSNMSPEDSSIYLCSAVFGFGGWYQETQYFGPGTRLLVL.

The chain couples TRBV5-5 to TRBJ2-3; 9 positions agree with TRBD2. Germline assignment: CDR1 SGHKS and CDR2 YYEKEE (reference sequence). V was clipped by 1 base and J by 0 bases; unmatched bases: 6. This CDR3 is built from 17 residues. CDR3: CASSLLRGGPSTDTQYF. CDR3 bases: TGTGCCAGCAGCTTGCTGCGGGGGGGACCTAGCACAGATACGCAGTATTTT.

The V gene is TRBV27, the J gene TRBJ2-7; no firm D call. The CDR3 is 15 residues long. V was clipped by 3 bases and J by 0 bases, with 12 bases between them. Germline values: CDR1 MNHEY, CDR2 SMNVEV (reference sequence). CDR3 sequence (DNA): TGTGCCAGCAGTTTCGGTTCGGCTAGCTCCTACGAGCAGTACTTC. Protein: CASSFGSASSYEQYF.

By proportion, this clone is medium-sized. This chain uses TRBV5-6 with TRBJ2-3; TRBD2 aligns across 13 bases. Trimming at V came to 4 bases and at J to 8 bases, leaving 7 bases not matched to a gene. The germline gives CDR1 SGHDT, CDR2 YYEEEE. CDR3 size: 15 residues. CDR3 sequence reads: CASSALAGGLGTQYF. The CDR3 region has the DNA TGTGCCAGCAGCGCACTAGCGGGGGGGCTAGGTACGCAGTATTTT.